Detailed here is one TCR beta chain. Antigen: not known. Positive CCR7 selection of CD45RO-negative cells yielded the naive CD8 cells, and terminally differentiated effector memory CD45RA+ cells were excluded. Germline V lookup: CDR1 SGHVS, CDR2 FNYEAQ. CDR3 length: 16 amino acids. V was shortened by 5 bases and J by 0 bases, with 15 bases between the two germline ends. This specimen comes from a study of shared clonotypes between healthy human individuals. Regarding the study as a whole: Clonotypes not shared had lower generation probabilities than those common to all four donors. Genetic and exposure-history diversity was limited by the small donor number.

Using immunoSEQ multiplex PCR, the repertoire was profiled, and TCRdb retains in-frame clones only, with some absent. The sample holds about 610,000 clones, 95% to 97% seen once. The TCR comes from a woman between 25 and 40 years old in good health. This sequence joins TRBV7-6 and TRBJ2-3; unclear D gene. Sequences were obtained from naive CD8+ T cells sorted from blood. The CDR3 coding sequence is TGTGCCAGCAGCCACACGCGAGCCACAAGCACAGATACGCAGTATTTT. This codes for CASSHTRATSTDTQYF.